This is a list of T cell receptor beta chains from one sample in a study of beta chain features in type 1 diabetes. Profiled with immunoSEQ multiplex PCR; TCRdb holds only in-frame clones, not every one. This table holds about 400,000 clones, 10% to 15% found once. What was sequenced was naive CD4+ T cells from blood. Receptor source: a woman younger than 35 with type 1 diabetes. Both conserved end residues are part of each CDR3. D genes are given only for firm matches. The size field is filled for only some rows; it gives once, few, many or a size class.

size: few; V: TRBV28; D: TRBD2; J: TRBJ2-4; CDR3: CASSLAGGPEYF; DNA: TGTGCCAGCAGCCTAGCGGGAGGGCCAGAGTACTTC
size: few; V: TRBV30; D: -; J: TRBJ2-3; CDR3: CAWSVGAETQYF; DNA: TGTGCCTGGAGTGTGGGAGCCGAAACGCAGTATTTT
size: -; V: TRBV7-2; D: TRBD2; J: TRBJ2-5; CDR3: CASSTTSGRAGTQYF; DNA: TGTGCCAGCAGCACGACTAGCGGGAGGGCGGGGACCCAGTACTTC
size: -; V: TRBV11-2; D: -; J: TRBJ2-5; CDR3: CASSSNQATQYF; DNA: TGTGCCAGCAGCTCCAACCAGGCGACCCAGTACTTC
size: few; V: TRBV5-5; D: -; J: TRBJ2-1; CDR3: CASSPWTVNEQFF; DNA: TGTGCCAGCAGCCCCTGGACAGTCAATGAGCAGTTCTTC
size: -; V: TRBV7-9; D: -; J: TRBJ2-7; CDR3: CATGSVSYEQYF; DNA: TGTGCCACGGGGTCGGTTTCCTACGAGCAGTACTTC
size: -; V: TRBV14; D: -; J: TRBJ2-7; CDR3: CASRHKQYF; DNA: TGTGCCAGCAGGCACAAGCAGTACTTC
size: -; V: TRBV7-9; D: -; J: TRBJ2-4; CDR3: CASSTPRASGDIQYF; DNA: TGTGCCAGCAGCACCCCCAGGGCCTCGGGGGACATTCAGTACTTC
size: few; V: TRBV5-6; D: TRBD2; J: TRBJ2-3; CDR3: CASSLAGRADTQYF; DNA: TGTGCCAGCAGCTTAGCGGGAAGGGCAGATACGCAGTATTTT
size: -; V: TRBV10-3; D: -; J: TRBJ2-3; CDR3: CAIRGPTTSTDTQYF; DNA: TGTGCCATCAGGGGGCCTACCACTAGCACAGATACGCAGTATTTT
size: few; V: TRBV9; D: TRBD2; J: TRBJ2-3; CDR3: CASSGIAGYTDTQYF; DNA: TGTGCCAGCAGCGGAATAGCGGGGTACACAGATACGCAGTATTTT
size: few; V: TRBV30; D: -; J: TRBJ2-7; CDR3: CAWAGQGGSEQYF; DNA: TGTGCCTGGGCAGGGCAGGGAGGATCCGAGCAGTACTTC
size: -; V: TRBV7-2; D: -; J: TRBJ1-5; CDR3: CASSGGNSINQPQHF; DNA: TGTGCCAGCAGCGGGGGGAACAGCATTAATCAGCCCCAGCATTTT
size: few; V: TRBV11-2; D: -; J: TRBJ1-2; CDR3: CASSSWTAINYGYTF; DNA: TGTGCCAGCAGCTCCTGGACAGCGATTAACTATGGCTACACCTTC
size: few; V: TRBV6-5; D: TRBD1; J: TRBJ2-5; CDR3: CASSLQGGETQYF; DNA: TGTGCCAGCAGTCTACAGGGGGGAGAGACCCAGTACTTC
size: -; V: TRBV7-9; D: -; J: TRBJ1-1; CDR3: CASSLLAGIYTEAFF; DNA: TGTGCCAGCAGCTTACTGGCGGGGATTTACACTGAAGCTTTCTTT
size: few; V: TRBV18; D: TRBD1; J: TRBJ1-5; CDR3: CASSPEDRGFSNQPQHF; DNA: TGTGCCAGCTCACCCGAGGACAGGGGCTTTAGCAATCAGCCCCAGCATTTT
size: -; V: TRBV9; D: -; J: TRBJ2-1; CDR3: CASSGASASYEQFF; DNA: TGTGCCAGCAGCGGGGCTAGCGCGTCTTATGAGCAGTTCTTC
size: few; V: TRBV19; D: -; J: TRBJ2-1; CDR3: CASSALLAGTNEQFF; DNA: TGTGCCAGTAGTGCCCTACTGGCGGGGACCAATGAGCAGTTCTTC
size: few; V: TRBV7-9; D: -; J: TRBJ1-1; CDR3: CASSPRGGGMNTEAFF; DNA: TGTGCCAGCAGCCCCCGGGGGGGAGGGATGAACACTGAAGCTTTCTTT
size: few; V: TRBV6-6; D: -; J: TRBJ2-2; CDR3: CASSYSGEPGTGELFF; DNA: TGTGCCAGCAGTTACTCAGGGGAACCGGGCACCGGGGAGCTGTTTTTT
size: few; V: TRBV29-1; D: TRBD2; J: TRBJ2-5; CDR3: CSVDFGGSGETQYF; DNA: TGCAGCGTTGATTTTGGCGGGAGTGGAGAGACCCAGTACTTC
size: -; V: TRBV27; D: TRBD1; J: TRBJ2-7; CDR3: CASSLDRGLSEQYF; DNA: TGTGCCAGCAGTTTAGACAGGGGACTCTCCGAGCAGTACTTC
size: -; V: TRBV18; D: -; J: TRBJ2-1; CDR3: CASSPRTDGSYNEQFF; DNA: TGTGCCAGCTCACCACGGACAGATGGCTCCTACAATGAGCAGTTCTTC
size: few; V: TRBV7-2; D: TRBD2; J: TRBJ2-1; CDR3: CASSLALAGRDEQFF; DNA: TGTGCCAGCAGCTTAGCACTAGCGGGGCGGGATGAGCAGTTCTTC
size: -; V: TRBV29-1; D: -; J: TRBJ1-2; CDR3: CSVAGGRSYTF; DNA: TGCAGCGTTGCCGGGGGAAGGAGCTACACCTTC
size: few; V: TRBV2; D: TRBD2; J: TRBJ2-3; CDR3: CASSEFAGGTDTQYF; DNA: TGTGCCAGCAGTGAATTCGCGGGGGGCACAGATACGCAGTATTTT
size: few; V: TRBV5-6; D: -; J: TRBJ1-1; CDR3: CASLYVGGAEAFF; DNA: TGTGCCAGCCTATACGTGGGAGGCGCTGAAGCTTTCTTT
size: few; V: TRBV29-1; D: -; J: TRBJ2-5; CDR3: CSPRGEQGTQYF; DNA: TGCAGCCCGAGAGGGGAACAGGGGACCCAGTACTTC
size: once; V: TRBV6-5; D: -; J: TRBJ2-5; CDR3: CASSPRRSGETQYF; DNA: TGTGCCAGCAGTCCCCGTAGGAGCGGGGAGACCCAGTACTTC
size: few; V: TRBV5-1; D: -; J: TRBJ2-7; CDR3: CASSLAAARHSYEQYF; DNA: TGCGCCAGCAGCTTGGCGGCAGCCCGACACTCCTACGAGCAGTACTTC
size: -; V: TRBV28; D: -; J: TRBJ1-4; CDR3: CASSLTAVNEKLFF; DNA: TGTGCCAGCAGTTTGACGGCGGTAAATGAAAAACTGTTTTTT
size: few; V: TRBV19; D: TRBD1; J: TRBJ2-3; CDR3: CASSRTLDRNTDTQYF; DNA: TGTGCCAGTAGTAGAACCCTGGACAGGAACACAGATACGCAGTATTTT
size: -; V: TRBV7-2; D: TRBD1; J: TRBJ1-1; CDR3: CASSGRTGGTEAFF; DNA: TGTGCCAGCAGCGGTCGGACAGGGGGTACTGAAGCTTTCTTT
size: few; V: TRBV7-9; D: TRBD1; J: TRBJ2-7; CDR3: CASSSAGTGLYYEQYF; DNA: TGTGCCAGCAGCTCGGCCGGGACAGGACTCTACTACGAGCAGTACTTC
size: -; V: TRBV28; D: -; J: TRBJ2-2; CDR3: CASSWSDTATGELFF; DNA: TGTGCCAGCAGTTGGTCGGACACCGCTACCGGGGAGCTGTTTTTT
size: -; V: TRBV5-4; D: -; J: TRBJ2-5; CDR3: CASSLPGKTQYF; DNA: TGTGCCAGCAGCTTACCGGGGAAGACCCAGTACTTC
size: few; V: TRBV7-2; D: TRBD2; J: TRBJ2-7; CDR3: CASRKGTSSLDEQYF; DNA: TGTGCCAGCAGAAAAGGGACTAGCAGTCTAGACGAGCAGTACTTC
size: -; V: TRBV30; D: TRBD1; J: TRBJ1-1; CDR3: CAWSLRDRVSEAFF; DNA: TGTGCCTGGAGTCTCCGGGACAGGGTATCTGAAGCTTTCTTT
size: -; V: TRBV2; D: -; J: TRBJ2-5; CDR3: CASGEQETQYF; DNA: TGTGCCAGCGGGGAGCAAGAGACCCAGTACTTC
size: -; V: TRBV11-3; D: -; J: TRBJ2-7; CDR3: CASSPGIEQYF; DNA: TGTGCCAGCAGCCCAGGGATTGAGCAGTACTTC
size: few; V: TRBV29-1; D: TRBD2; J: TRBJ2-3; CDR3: CSVVWGGDTQYF; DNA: TGCAGCGTTGTGTGGGGAGGGGATACGCAGTATTTT
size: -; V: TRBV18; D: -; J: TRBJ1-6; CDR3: CASSPIGGNSPLHF; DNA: TGTGCCAGCTCACCGATCGGGGGGAATTCACCCCTCCACTTT
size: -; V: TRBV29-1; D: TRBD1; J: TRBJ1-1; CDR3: CSGDRTNTGAFF; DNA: TGCAGCGGGGACAGAACTAACACGGGAGCTTTCTTT
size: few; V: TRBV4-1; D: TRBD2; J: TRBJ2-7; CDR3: CASSRLADSYEQYF; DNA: TGCGCCAGCAGCCGACTAGCGGATTCCTACGAGCAGTACTTC
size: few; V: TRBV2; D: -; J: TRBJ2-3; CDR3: CASSLNGAGTDTQYF; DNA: TGTGCCAGCAGTCTAAATGGAGCGGGCACAGATACGCAGTATTTT
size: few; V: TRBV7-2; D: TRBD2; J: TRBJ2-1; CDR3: CASSQGTSGYNEQFF; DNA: TGTGCCAGCAGCCAGGGGACTAGCGGTTACAATGAGCAGTTCTTC
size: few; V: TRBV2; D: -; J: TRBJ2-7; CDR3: CASSFRPGVYEQYF; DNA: TGTGCCAGCAGTTTCCGTCCGGGAGTCTACGAGCAGTACTTC
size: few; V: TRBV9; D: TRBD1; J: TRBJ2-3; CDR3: CASSAAFRDREADTQYF; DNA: TGTGCCAGCAGCGCCGCGTTCCGGGACAGAGAGGCAGATACGCAGTATTTT
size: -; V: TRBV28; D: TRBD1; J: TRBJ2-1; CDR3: CASRKPQGANEQFF; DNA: TGTGCCAGCAGAAAACCACAGGGGGCAAATGAGCAGTTCTTC
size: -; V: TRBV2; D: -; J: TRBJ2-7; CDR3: CASSSGTLYEQYF; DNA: TGTGCCAGCAGTTCCGGGACACTCTACGAGCAGTACTTC